Detailed here is one T cell receptor (beta chain). This clone was recorded only once. Its antigen specificity is not known. The sample holds no much larger clone one base away, and base qualities are not on file. Using the deep immunoSEQ assay, TCR CDR3 regions were amplified from genomic DNA by multiplex PCR. Extracted genomic DNA from each cell subset was spread evenly across all wells of several immunoSEQ 96-well plates, with each plate serving as a replicate. For sorted subsets, roughly 0.2 ug genomic DNA, equal to some 28,000 T cell genomes, was loaded into each replicate PCR. Purified libraries were measured with a Qubit 3.0 fluorometer, size-checked on a Bioanalyzer 2100, and measured again with the KAPA Library Quantification kit. Each immunoSEQ 96-well plate was sequenced on its own single-read 150-cycle Illumina NextSeq 550 flow cell. In the authors' own workflow: Because the immunoSEQ output included only junctional sequences and no quality scores, the filtering could not be the same as the filtering used for full-length reads. Sequences were annotated with PyIR, a Python wrapper for IgBLAST v1.9, and V/J genes and CDR3 were assigned using IMGT germline references. Reads were removed for weak V/J assignments (E-value above 1e-6), missing CDR3, stop codons, out-of-frame junctions, or ambiguous translated residues. A V3J clonotype was defined by an identical inferred V gene, J gene, and CDR3 amino acid sequence. The percentage overlap between two repertoires was calculated by dividing the number of shared unique clonotypes by the size of the smaller repertoire. Richness of each repertoire was evaluated using RTK rarefaction, the Chao1 estimator, and Recon v2.1 estimates of unobserved clonotypes. OLGA was used to compute generation probabilities for all TCRbeta clonotypes that the gDNA method yielded from a few donors. What TCRdb holds here is the immuneACCESS table cut down to in-frame rearrangements. Part of the clones is not present; checked against another copy, under half of the missing clones reflect an unresolved V gene, and the others are unexplained. That table is the source of V, J and clone size, and D and trimming were worked out from the DNA. This sample comprises roughly 2,000,000 clones, less than 95% of them detected only once. The ten biggest clones cover under 1.5% of the sample.

CD8 naive samples were CD45RO-negative cells positively selected for CCR7, giving a CD45RA+CCR7+ population that excluded TemRA cells. The donors were healthy, HIV-negative adults who had no recently reported acute infections or vaccinations. Only Caucasian adults living in Nashville, Tennessee, USA were represented among the donors. Blood was collected by leukapheresis, and PBMCs were isolated by Ficoll-Histopaque density gradient centrifugation and then cryopreserved in liquid nitrogen vapor phase. Analytical flow cytometry was used to check the purity and quantity of each magnetically sorted T cell population. Genomic DNA was isolated from each sorted fraction and quantified by UV absorbance on a Nanodrop 2000c. The entry originates in a study of shared clonotypes between healthy human individuals (dated by TCRdb to the early 2020s). Background for the entire study: A few men and two women, aged 18 to 49 years, made up the cohort. Different laboratories and diverse techniques were used to prepare libraries and sequence TCR repertoires, to increase sequencing depth and limit assay-specific biases. Per donor, leukapheresis produced somewhere between about 0.94 and 10 billion PBMCs. To estimate repertoire size and how much clonotypes are shared between individuals, the study performed deep sequencing of blood TCR repertoires from 4 to 6 healthy adults. For each donor, CD4 naive and CD4 memory were each given three plates, CD8 naive was given two plates, and CD8 memory was given one plate. The paper as a whole reports these results and caveats: Because the study included a small number of donors, the genetic and exposure-history diversity represented was limited. Across a handful of donors, 5% to 6% of naive CD4, more than 3% of naive CD8, 2% to 2.5% of memory CD4, and about 0.4% of memory CD8 clonotypes were shared. Sampling was restricted to blood, and TCR repertoires in tissue are likely to differ from TCR repertoires in blood. Rarefaction of sorted-subset datasets indicated incomplete sequencing despite the large sequencing depth. Pairwise subsampling indicated that sequencing depth was expected to affect the degree of clonotype sharing among donors. Naive subsets generally had larger estimated clonotype richness than memory subsets. Higher generation probabilities were observed for clonotypes shared by all four sorted-subset donors than for non-shared clonotypes.

From the germline V gene, CDR1 is MNHEY and CDR2 is SVGAGI. V is clipped by 5 bases and J by 2 bases, and the sequence between their germline boundaries is 13 bases long. Taken from cysteine to phenylalanine, the CDR3 has 14 residues. The read is trimmed to its CDR3 DNA, 42 bases read in frame from base 1. The rearranged segments are TRBV6-5 and TRBJ2-7; no D gene call is confident. The specimen sequenced was naive CD8+ T cells sorted from blood. This specimen's cell subset or site label, per the study, means: CD45RA+CCR7+. The TCR was taken from a man aged 18 to 29 in good health. The CDR3 sequence is CASSTGPPPYEQYF. The sequence in DNA is TGTGCCAGCAGTACCGGGCCGCCGCCCTACGAGCAGTACTTC.